This T cell receptor (beta chain) was found in a study of T cell changes during pregnancy in multiple sclerosis. V shed 5 bases and J shed 6 bases, with 7 bases lying between them. This CDR3 is built from 12 residues. From germline, CDR1 is MNHEY and CDR2 SMNVEV (reference sequence). Profiled with immunoSEQ multiplex PCR; TCRdb holds only in-frame clones, not every one. The table records about 26,000 clones, roughly 87% of them present only once. The V call is TRBV27, the J call TRBJ2-2; the D is unclear. The sample was CD8+ T cells from peripheral blood mononuclear cells, taken in the second trimester of pregnancy. The source of this sequence is a female donor with multiple sclerosis, enrolled in a pregnancy study. The CDR3 spells CASSRRSGELFF. For the CDR3, the DNA is TGTGCCAGCAGTCGCCGGTCCGGGGAGCTGTTTTTT.